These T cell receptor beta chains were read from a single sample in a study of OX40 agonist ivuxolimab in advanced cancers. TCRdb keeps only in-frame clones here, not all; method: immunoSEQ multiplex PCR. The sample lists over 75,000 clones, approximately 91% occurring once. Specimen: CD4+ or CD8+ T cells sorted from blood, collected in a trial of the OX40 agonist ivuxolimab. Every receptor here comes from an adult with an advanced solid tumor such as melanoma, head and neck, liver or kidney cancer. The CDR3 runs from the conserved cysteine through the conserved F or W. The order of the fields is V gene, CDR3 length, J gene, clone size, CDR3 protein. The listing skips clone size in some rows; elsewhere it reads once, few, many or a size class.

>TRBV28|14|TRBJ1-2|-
CASSLIGGTRTLSF
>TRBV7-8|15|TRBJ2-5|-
CASSLDTGGGETQYF
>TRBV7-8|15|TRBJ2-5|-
CASSQARGRQETQYF
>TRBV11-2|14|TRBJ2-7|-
CASSRGNRANEQYF
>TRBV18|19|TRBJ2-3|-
CASSPLGLAGGGRTDTQYF
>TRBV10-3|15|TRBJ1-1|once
CAIKTGVGLDTEAFF
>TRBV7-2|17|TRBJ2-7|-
CASSLAASGRGTYEQYF
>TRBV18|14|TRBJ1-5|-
CASASQGGNQPQHF
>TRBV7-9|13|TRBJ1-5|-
CASSPDVGQPQHF
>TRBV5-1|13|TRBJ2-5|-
CASSTGQSETQYF
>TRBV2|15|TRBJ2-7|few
CASSDGRGFRYEQYF
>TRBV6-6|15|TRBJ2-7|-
CASSYLGPQVGEQYF
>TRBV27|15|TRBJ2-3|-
CASSQDRARGDTQYF
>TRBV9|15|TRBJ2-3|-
CASSASALFTDTQYF
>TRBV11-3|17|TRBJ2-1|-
CASSLGGRLAGGGEQFF
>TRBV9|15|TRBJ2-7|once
CASSASYRVPYEQYF
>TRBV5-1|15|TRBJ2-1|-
CASSMVGEAYNEQFF
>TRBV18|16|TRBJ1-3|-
CASSPGQGTSGNTIYF
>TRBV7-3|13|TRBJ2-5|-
CASSPQGTETQYF
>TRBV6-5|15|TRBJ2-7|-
CASSSNRDPTYEQYF
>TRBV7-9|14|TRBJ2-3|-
CASSQRGLTDTQYF
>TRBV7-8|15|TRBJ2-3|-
CASSDPEQGADTQYF
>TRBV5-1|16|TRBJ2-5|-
CASSIGTSLGMETQYF
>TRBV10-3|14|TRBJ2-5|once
CAIRPDRGQETQYF
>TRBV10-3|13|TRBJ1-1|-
CAIQDRAGTEAFF
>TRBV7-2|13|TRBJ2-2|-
CASTLGGTGELFF
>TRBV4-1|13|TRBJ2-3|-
CASRGRSTDTQYF
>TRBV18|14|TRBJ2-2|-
CASSPGQGAAELFF
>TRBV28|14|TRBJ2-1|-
CASSTRLRVDEQFF
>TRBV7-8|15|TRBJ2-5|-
CASNVAGGPNGPQYF
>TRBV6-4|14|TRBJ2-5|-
CASVMSSGEETQYF
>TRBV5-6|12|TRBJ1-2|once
CASRTGDYGYTF
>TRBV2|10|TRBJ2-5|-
CASSGETQYF
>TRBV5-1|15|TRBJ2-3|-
CASSSASGRADTQYF
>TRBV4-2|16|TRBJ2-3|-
CASSQYDRDSTDTQYF
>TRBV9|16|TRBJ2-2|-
CASNVGTSQNTGELFF
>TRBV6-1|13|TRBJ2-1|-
CASSVDSPNRRLF
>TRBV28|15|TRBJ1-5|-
CASSDLQGISQPQHF
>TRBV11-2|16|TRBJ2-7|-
CASSLLPGGARNEQYF
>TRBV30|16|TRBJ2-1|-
CAWSVPRGGSYNEQFF
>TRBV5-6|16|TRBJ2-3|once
CASSLVGQAGTDTQYF
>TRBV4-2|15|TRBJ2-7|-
CASSQTGTGTNEQYF
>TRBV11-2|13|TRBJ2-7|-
CASSLVLSYEQYF
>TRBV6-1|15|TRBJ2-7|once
CASSEEKGGRSEQYF
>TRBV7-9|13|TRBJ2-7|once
CASSLGQMREQYF
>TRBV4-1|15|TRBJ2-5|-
CASSQAGTNQETQYF
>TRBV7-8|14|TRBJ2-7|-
CASSWAGVASEQYF